Reported below is one TCR beta chain. Germline V lookup: CDR1 SGHDN, CDR2 FVKESK. The CDR3 is 13 residues long. Trimming pared 1 base from V and 5 bases from J, leaving 6 bases between. This record belongs to a study of blood T cell repertoires in COVID-19. How the authors handled the data: The assay estimated nucleated cells by amplifying reference gene primers. Repertoires were generated with immunoSEQ multiplex PCR, while TCRdb's copy carries only in-frame clones and drops some. Clone size and V and J calls were adopted from that table, with D and trimming inferred from the DNA. The table includes about 35,000 clones, 83% detected once.

The sample comprised peripheral blood. This chain uses TRBV14 with TRBJ2-1, with a weak D call TRBD2 (5 bases). This clonotype was sampled from a middle-aged man with acute or convalescent COVID-19. CDR3 DNA sequence: TGTGCCAGCAGCCAAGGACTAAACAATGAGCAGTTCTTC. It encodes CASSQGLNNEQFF. Full variable domain (remainder filled in from reference TRBV14 and TRBJ2-1): EAGVTQFPSHSVIEKGQTVTLRCDPISGHDNLYWYRRVMGKEIKFLLHFVKESKQDESGMPNNRFLAERTGGTYSTLKVQPAELEDSGVYFCASSQGLNNEQFFGPGTRLTVL.